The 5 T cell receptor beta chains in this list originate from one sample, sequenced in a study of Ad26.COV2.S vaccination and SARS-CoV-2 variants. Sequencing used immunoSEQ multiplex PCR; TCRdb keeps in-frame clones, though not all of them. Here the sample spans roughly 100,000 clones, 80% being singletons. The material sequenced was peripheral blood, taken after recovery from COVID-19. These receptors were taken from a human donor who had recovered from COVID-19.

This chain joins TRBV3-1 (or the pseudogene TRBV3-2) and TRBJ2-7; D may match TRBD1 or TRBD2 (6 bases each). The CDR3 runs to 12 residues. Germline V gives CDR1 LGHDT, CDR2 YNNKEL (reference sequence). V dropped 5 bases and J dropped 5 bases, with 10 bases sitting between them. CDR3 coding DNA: TGTGCCAGCAGCTCCGGGGGCAACGAGCAGTACTTC. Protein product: CASSSGGNEQYF.

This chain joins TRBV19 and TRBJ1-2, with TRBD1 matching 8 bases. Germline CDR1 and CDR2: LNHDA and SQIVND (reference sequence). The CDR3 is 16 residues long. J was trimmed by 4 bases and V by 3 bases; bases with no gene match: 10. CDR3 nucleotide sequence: TGTGCCAGTAGTATGTCCCCTGGACAGGGCTTCTATGGCTACACCTTC. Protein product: CASSMSPGQGFYGYTF.

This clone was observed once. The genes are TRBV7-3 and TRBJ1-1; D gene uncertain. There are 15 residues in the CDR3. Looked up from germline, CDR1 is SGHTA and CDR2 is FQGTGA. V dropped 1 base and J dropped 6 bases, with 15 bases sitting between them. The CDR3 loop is CASSLSPGSSSEAFF. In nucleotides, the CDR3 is TGTGCCAGCAGCTTAAGCCCGGGTTCGAGCTCTGAAGCTTTCTTT.

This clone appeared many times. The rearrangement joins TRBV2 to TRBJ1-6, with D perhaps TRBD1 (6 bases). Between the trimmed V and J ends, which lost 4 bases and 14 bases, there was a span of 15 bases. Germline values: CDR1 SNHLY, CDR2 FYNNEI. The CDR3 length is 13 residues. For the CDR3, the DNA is TGTGCCAGCAGTGTTACAGGGAATTGGGCCCTCCACTTT. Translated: CASSVTGNWALHF.

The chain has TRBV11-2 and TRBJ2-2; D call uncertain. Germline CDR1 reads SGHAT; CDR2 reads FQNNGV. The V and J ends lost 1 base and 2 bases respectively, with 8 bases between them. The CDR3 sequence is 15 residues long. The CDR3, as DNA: TGTGCCAGCAGCTTAGCTAGGAGAAACACCGGGGAGCTGTTTTTT. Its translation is CASSLARRNTGELFF.